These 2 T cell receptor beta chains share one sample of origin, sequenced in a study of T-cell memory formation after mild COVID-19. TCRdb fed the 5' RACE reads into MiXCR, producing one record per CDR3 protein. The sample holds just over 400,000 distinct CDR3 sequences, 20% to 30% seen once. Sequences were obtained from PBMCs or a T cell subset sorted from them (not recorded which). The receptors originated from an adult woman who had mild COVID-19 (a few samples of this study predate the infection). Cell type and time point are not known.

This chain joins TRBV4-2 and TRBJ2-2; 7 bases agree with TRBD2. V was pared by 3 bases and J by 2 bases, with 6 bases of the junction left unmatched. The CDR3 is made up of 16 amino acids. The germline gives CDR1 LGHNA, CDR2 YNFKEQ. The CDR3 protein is CASSQEAGSNTGELFF. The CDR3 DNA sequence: TGTGCCAGCAGCCAGGAAGCGGGATCAAACACCGGGGAGCTGTTTTTT.

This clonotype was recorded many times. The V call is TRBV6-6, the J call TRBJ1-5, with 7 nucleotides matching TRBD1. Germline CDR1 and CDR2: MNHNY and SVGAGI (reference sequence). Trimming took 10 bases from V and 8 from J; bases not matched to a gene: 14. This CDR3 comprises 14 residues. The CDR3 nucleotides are TGTGCCACAGGGGGAGGCAGATCCTTTGAGCCCCAGCATTTT. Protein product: CATGGGRSFEPQHF.